This is a list of T cell receptor beta chains from one sample in a study of T cell changes during pregnancy in multiple sclerosis. Sequencing used immunoSEQ multiplex PCR; TCRdb keeps in-frame clones, though not all of them. The sample carries some 25,000 clones, around nine tenths recorded once. The specimen was CD4+ T cells from peripheral blood mononuclear cells, collected in the first trimester of pregnancy. These receptors all come from a female donor in good health, enrolled as a control in a pregnancy study. Both conserved end residues are part of each CDR3. The order of the fields is V gene, clone size, D gene, J gene, CDR3 DNA, CDR3 protein. A D gene is named only where the DNA matches it firmly. Clone sizes are given selectively: once, few, many, or a class where the clone is expanded.

v_call: TRBV5-6; clone_size: NA; d_call: NA; j_call: TRBJ1-3; cdr3_nt: TGTGCCAGCAGCTTGCGGGGTTGGGATGGAAACACCATATATTTT; cdr3_aa: CASSLRGWDGNTIYF
v_call: TRBV7-9; clone_size: NA; d_call: NA; j_call: TRBJ2-2; cdr3_nt: TGTGCCAGCAGCTTAATGGGGAGCCGGGTCACCGGGGAGCTGTTTTTT; cdr3_aa: CASSLMGSRVTGELFF
v_call: TRBV10-1; clone_size: NA; d_call: TRBD2; j_call: TRBJ2-1; cdr3_nt: TGCGCCAGCAGTGAGTCGATAGCGGGGGACAATGAGCAGTTCTTC; cdr3_aa: CASSESIAGDNEQFF
v_call: TRBV7-8; clone_size: NA; d_call: TRBD2; j_call: TRBJ2-3; cdr3_nt: TGTGCCAGCAGCTCGGCCCCCCCGGGGGGAGAGGGGATCGATACGCAGTATTTT; cdr3_aa: CASSSAPPGGEGIDTQYF
v_call: TRBV19; clone_size: NA; d_call: TRBD2; j_call: TRBJ2-2; cdr3_nt: TGTGCCAGTACCGGGACTAGCCGGACCGGGGAGCTGTTTTTT; cdr3_aa: CASTGTSRTGELFF
v_call: TRBV10-3; clone_size: NA; d_call: NA; j_call: TRBJ2-3; cdr3_nt: TGTGCCATCAGCGTTAGCACAGATACGCAGTATTTT; cdr3_aa: CAISVSTDTQYF
v_call: TRBV5-1; clone_size: NA; d_call: NA; j_call: TRBJ1-2; cdr3_nt: TGCGCCAGCAGCCCTACTAACTATGGCTACACCTTC; cdr3_aa: CASSPTNYGYTF
v_call: TRBV11-2; clone_size: NA; d_call: NA; j_call: TRBJ2-1; cdr3_nt: TGTGCCAGCAGCTTCCAAGAGAATGAGCAGTTCTTC; cdr3_aa: CASSFQENEQFF
v_call: TRBV18; clone_size: NA; d_call: NA; j_call: TRBJ1-3; cdr3_nt: TGTGCCAGCTCACGTCTAAATCTTCAGGGTTCTGGAAACACCATATATTTT; cdr3_aa: CASSRLNLQGSGNTIYF
v_call: TRBV18; clone_size: NA; d_call: NA; j_call: TRBJ2-1; cdr3_nt: TGTGCCAGCTCACTTGCAGGGGTCATAGAGCAGTTCTTC; cdr3_aa: CASSLAGVIEQFF
v_call: TRBV5-1; clone_size: NA; d_call: NA; j_call: TRBJ2-1; cdr3_nt: TGCGCCAGCAGCTTGGGGGAGGAGCAGTTCTTC; cdr3_aa: CASSLGEEQFF
v_call: TRBV18; clone_size: NA; d_call: TRBD1; j_call: TRBJ2-7; cdr3_nt: TGTGCCAGCTCCCCCGGGACAGGGTACGAGCAGTACTTC; cdr3_aa: CASSPGTGYEQYF
v_call: TRBV15; clone_size: NA; d_call: TRBD1; j_call: TRBJ2-7; cdr3_nt: TGTGCCACCAGCAGACGTGGGCGAGGGACAGGGAGTAGATACGAGCAGTACTTC; cdr3_aa: CATSRRGRGTGSRYEQYF
v_call: TRBV30; clone_size: NA; d_call: TRBD1; j_call: TRBJ1-3; cdr3_nt: TGTGCCTGGAGTTCAGGGACAGGGGGAAGCTCTGGAAACACCATATATTTT; cdr3_aa: CAWSSGTGGSSGNTIYF
v_call: TRBV5-6; clone_size: medium-sized; d_call: NA; j_call: TRBJ2-1; cdr3_nt: TGTGCCAGCAGCTCCTACGTCGGTTATGAGCAGTTCTTC; cdr3_aa: CASSSYVGYEQFF
v_call: TRBV27; clone_size: NA; d_call: TRBD1; j_call: TRBJ2-3; cdr3_nt: TGTGCCAGCAGTTTGAGGACAGGCCTCACAGATACGCAGTATTTT; cdr3_aa: CASSLRTGLTDTQYF
v_call: TRBV6-4; clone_size: medium-sized; d_call: NA; j_call: TRBJ1-2; cdr3_nt: TGTGCCAGCAGGACACAGGGACATCCTAACTATGGCTACACCTTC; cdr3_aa: CASRTQGHPNYGYTF
v_call: TRBV28; clone_size: NA; d_call: TRBD1; j_call: TRBJ2-7; cdr3_nt: TGTGCCAGCAGCTACGCGGGGACAGGGGCCTACGAGCAGTACTTC; cdr3_aa: CASSYAGTGAYEQYF
v_call: TRBV5-8; clone_size: NA; d_call: TRBD1; j_call: TRBJ2-7; cdr3_nt: TGTGCCAGCAAGCGCCATGACAGGGTCCTATCCTACGAGCAGTACTTC; cdr3_aa: CASKRHDRVLSYEQYF
v_call: TRBV2; clone_size: once; d_call: NA; j_call: TRBJ2-2; cdr3_nt: TGTGCCAGCGAGGAGGGAGACACCGGGGAGCTGTTTTTT; cdr3_aa: CASEEGDTGELFF
v_call: TRBV9; clone_size: NA; d_call: NA; j_call: TRBJ1-6; cdr3_nt: TGTGCCAGCAGCGTAGAGCCGGGGTCGCCCCTCCACTTT; cdr3_aa: CASSVEPGSPLHF
v_call: TRBV28; clone_size: NA; d_call: NA; j_call: TRBJ2-5; cdr3_nt: NA; cdr3_aa: CASSLSLRGETQYF
v_call: TRBV19; clone_size: NA; d_call: TRBD1; j_call: TRBJ1-1; cdr3_nt: TGTGCCAGTAATAAACAGGGGCCGGGGAACACTGAAGCTTTCTTT; cdr3_aa: CASNKQGPGNTEAFF
v_call: TRBV7-2; clone_size: NA; d_call: TRBD1; j_call: TRBJ1-2; cdr3_nt: TGTGCCAGCAGCCCAAAGACCGGGACAGCCCGATATAACTATGGCTACACCTTC; cdr3_aa: CASSPKTGTARYNYGYTF
v_call: TRBV4-2; clone_size: NA; d_call: TRBD2; j_call: TRBJ2-5; cdr3_nt: TGTGCCAGCAGCCAAGAGGGGGGGTACCAAGAGACCCAGTACTTC; cdr3_aa: CASSQEGGYQETQYF
v_call: TRBV6-6; clone_size: NA; d_call: NA; j_call: TRBJ1-3; cdr3_nt: TGTGCCAGCGGCTCGTCGGGCTCTGGAAACACCATATATTTT; cdr3_aa: CASGSSGSGNTIYF
v_call: TRBV6-1; clone_size: NA; d_call: NA; j_call: TRBJ2-7; cdr3_nt: TGTGCCAGCAAAAGGGGTCTTCACTACGAGCAGTACTTC; cdr3_aa: CASKRGLHYEQYF
v_call: TRBV6-1; clone_size: few; d_call: NA; j_call: TRBJ2-7; cdr3_nt: TGTGCCAGCATCTTCCGGGACAAGGCCGAATACGAGCAGTACTTC; cdr3_aa: CASIFRDKAEYEQYF
v_call: TRBV6-1; clone_size: NA; d_call: NA; j_call: TRBJ1-3; cdr3_nt: TGTGCCAGCAGTGAAGCGCAGGACAGCTCTGGAAACACCATATATTTT; cdr3_aa: CASSEAQDSSGNTIYF
v_call: TRBV5-1; clone_size: NA; d_call: TRBD2; j_call: TRBJ2-5; cdr3_nt: TGCGCCAGCAGCTCCGGACTAGCCGGAGAGCCCCAGTACTTC; cdr3_aa: CASSSGLAGEPQYF
v_call: TRBV7-2; clone_size: NA; d_call: NA; j_call: TRBJ1-4; cdr3_nt: TGTGCCAGCAGCCCCGAGGACACGGGAGGCAAACTGTTTTTT; cdr3_aa: CASSPEDTGGKLFF
v_call: TRBV19; clone_size: NA; d_call: TRBD1; j_call: TRBJ1-6; cdr3_nt: TGTGCCAGTAGTGCTCCGGGACAGAGCTCCTATAATTCACCCCTCCACTTT; cdr3_aa: CASSAPGQSSYNSPLHF
v_call: TRBV18; clone_size: NA; d_call: TRBD1; j_call: TRBJ2-6; cdr3_nt: TGTGCCAGCTCACCACTACGGACAGGGGGAACTGGGGCCAACGTCCTGACTTTC; cdr3_aa: CASSPLRTGGTGANVLTF
v_call: TRBV4-1; clone_size: few; d_call: NA; j_call: TRBJ2-7; cdr3_nt: TGCGCCAGCAGTCGCGAGACAGGCTCCTACGAGCAGTACTTC; cdr3_aa: CASSRETGSYEQYF
v_call: TRBV28; clone_size: NA; d_call: TRBD2; j_call: TRBJ2-3; cdr3_nt: TGTGCCAGCAGCTTCCCGAGCGGGAGTGTCACAGATACGCAGTATTTT; cdr3_aa: CASSFPSGSVTDTQYF
v_call: TRBV5-1; clone_size: NA; d_call: TRBD1; j_call: TRBJ1-4; cdr3_nt: TGCGCCAGCAGCTTGGATGGGACAGCTAATGAAAAACTGTTTTTT; cdr3_aa: CASSLDGTANEKLFF